This T cell receptor beta chain was sequenced for a study of blood T cell repertoires in COVID-19. Per the authors' pipeline: Estimates of nucleated cell counts were drawn from the amplification of reference gene primers. The protocol was immunoSEQ multiplex PCR, while the TCRdb copy is restricted to in-frame clones and leaves out a portion. D and trimming were read from the DNA, whereas the V and J calls and clone size are those reported in that table. The sample shows 100,000 to 150,000 clones, around 81% of them seen only once. The CDR3 contains 14 residues. V lost 4 bases and J lost 3, with 13 bases in between. The germline gives CDR1 SGHNT, CDR2 YYREEE (reference sequence).

The V gene is TRBV5-4, the J gene TRBJ1-1; the D gene is possibly TRBD1 (5 bases). The sequence derives from a woman aged 50 to 60 with acute or convalescent COVID-19. The sample was peripheral blood. The CDR3 nucleotides are TGTGCCAGCAGCCCGCAGGGAGGTGACACTGAAGCTTTCTTT. This encodes CASSPQGGDTEAFF.